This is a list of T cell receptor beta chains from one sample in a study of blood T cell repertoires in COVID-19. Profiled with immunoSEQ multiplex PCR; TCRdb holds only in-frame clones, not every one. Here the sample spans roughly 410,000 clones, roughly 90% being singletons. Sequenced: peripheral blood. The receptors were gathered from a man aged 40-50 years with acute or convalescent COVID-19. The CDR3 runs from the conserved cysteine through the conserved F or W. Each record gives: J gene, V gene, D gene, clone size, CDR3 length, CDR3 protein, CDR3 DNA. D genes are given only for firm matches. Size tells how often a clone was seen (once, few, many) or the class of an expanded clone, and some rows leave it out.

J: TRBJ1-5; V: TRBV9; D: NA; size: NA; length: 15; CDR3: CASSVRPGANQPQHF; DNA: TGTGCCAGCAGCGTTAGGCCTGGAGCGAATCAGCCCCAGCATTTT
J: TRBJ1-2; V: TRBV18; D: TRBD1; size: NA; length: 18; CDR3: CASSPLPGTGAIEPGYTF; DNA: TGTGCCAGCTCACCACTTCCCGGGACAGGGGCTATAGAGCCTGGCTACACCTTC
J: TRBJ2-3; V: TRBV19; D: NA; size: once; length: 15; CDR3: CASSARGRDTDTQYF; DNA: TGTGCCAGTAGTGCCAGGGGACGTGACACAGATACGCAGTATTTT
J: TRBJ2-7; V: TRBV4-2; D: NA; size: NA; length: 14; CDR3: CASSQEGTPHEQYF; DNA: TGTGCCAGCAGCCAAGAGGGGACTCCTCACGAGCAGTACTTC
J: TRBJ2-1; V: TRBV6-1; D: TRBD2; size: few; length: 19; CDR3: CASSELAGAHNPLYNEQFF; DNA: TGTGCCAGCAGTGAGTTAGCGGGAGCCCACAACCCCCTCTACAATGAGCAGTTCTTC
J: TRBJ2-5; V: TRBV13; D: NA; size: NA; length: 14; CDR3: CASKKRQVRETQYF; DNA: TGTGCCAGCAAGAAACGACAGGTTAGAGAGACCCAGTACTTC
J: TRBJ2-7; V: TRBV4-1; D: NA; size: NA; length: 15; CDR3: CASSQTGPGSYEQYF; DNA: TGCGCCAGCAGCCAGACCGGGCCGGGATCCTACGAGCAGTACTTC
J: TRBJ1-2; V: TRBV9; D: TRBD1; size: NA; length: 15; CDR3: CASSVVDRASYGYTF; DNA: TGTGCCAGCAGCGTAGTTGACAGGGCCTCCTATGGCTACACCTTC
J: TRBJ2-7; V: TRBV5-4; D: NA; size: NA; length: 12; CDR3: CASRGRAGEQYF; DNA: TGTGCCAGCAGGGGCAGGGCAGGCGAGCAGTACTTC
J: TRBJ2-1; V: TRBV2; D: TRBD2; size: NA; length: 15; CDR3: CAKGTSGSAYNEQFF; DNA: TGTGCCAAAGGGACTAGCGGGAGCGCGTACAATGAGCAGTTCTTC
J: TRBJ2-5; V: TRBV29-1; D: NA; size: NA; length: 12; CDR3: CSARNREETQYF; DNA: TGCAGCGCTCGAAACAGGGAAGAGACCCAGTACTTC
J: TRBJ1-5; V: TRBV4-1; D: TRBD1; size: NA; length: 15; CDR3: CASSQEDRDNQPQHF; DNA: TGTGCCAGCAGCCAAGAAGACAGGGACAATCAGCCCCAGCATTTT
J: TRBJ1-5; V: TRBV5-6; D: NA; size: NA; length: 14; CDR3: CASSYWGGHQPQHF; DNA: TGTGCCAGCAGCTACTGGGGGGGCCATCAGCCCCAGCATTTT
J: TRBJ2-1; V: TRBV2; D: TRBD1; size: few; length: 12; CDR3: CASSEARDRGVF; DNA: TGTGCCAGCAGTGAAGCGCGGGACAGGGGGGTCTTC
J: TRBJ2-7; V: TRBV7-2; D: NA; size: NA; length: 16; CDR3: CASSPGQLSSSYEQYF; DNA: TGTGCCAGCAGCCCTGGACAGTTATCGAGCTCCTACGAGCAGTACTTC